The entry that follows covers one TCR beta chain sequence. This clone is a singleton in its sample. What this receptor recognizes is not known. No base quality values were provided; no much bigger clone lies one nucleotide off. Whole blood was collected in K2EDTA tubes by collaborating institutions according to the institutions' own protocols. Collaborator samples were shipped for TCRbeta analysis as frozen whole blood, isolated PBMCs, or DNA extracted from either sample type. The data derive from a study of blood T cell repertoires in COVID-19 (dated by TCRdb to 2020 to 2021). General notes on the study: Samples from collaborators originated in the United States, Italy and Spain and spanned both the acute and convalescent phases of COVID-19. The material from the prospective study consisted of cDNA or gDNA derived from T cells, B-cell-depleted T cells, or PBMCs. The dataset comprised deeply sampled blood TCRbeta repertoires from subjects exposed to, actively infected with, or recovered from COVID-19. A freely available public database, intended as a resource for researchers studying the immune response to SARS-CoV-2, is where the repertoires were released. The samples were drawn from the first 160 participants of the ongoing ImmuneRACE study and from roughly 1,300 subjects provided by 6 global collaborators. The sample metadata nearly always contained a de-identified subject ID, COVID-19 status, age in years and sex. Where available, HLA class I and class II types were obtained from metadata supplied by the sample provider rather than from assay-based typing. Overall results and qualifications from the work: The amount of clinical and demographic metadata varied by source and participant and was provided uncurated.

TCRbeta CDR3 regions were amplified from genomic DNA using the immunoSEQ Assay, a bias-controlled multiplex PCR. The study's processing was this. The number of nucleated cells in each sample was estimated from the amplification of reference gene primers within the assay. To quantify the absolute abundance of each unique TCRbeta CDR3 rearrangement, sequence reads were collapsed and filtered. For each sample, productive Simpson clonality was calculated by taking the square root of Simpson's diversity index across productive rearrangements. Drawn from immuneACCESS, this table holds only the in-frame rearrangements with V and J called that TCRdb kept. Clones are partly lost; checked studies trace under half to an unresolved V gene and leave the rest unexplained. D and trimming were read from the DNA, whereas the V and J calls and clone size are those reported in that table. The sample table shows about 190,000 clones, and around 84% are seen once. Around 15% of the sample is taken by the ten largest.

V loses 3 bases of germline sequence and J loses 0 bases, and the interval between the two ends is 8 bases. Spanning cysteine to phenylalanine, the CDR3 consists of 14 amino acids. CDR3 DNA only is kept here, 42 bases in frame from base 1. From the germline V gene, CDR1 is MGHDK and CDR2 is SYGVNS. This TCR was sampled from a man in his thirties or forties with active or convalescent COVID-19. Material: peripheral blood. The chain is encoded by TRBV25-1 joined to TRBJ1-2; the D gene is not confidently resolved. CDR3 sequence: CASSETVANYGYTF. The sequenced DNA: TGTGCCAGCAGTGAGACTGTAGCTAACTATGGCTACACCTTC.